The next 20 T cell receptor beta chains were all read from a single sample in a study of vaccination effects on CD4 cells after COVID-19. Only in-frame clones appear in the TCRdb table, and some are missing; sequencing was by immunoSEQ multiplex PCR. The sample has about 31,000 clones, approximately 68% seen once. Their antigen targets remain unknown. ViraFEST assay sequencing came after antigen-specific CD4+ T cells were expanded with viral peptide pools. CD4+ T cell isolation took place after more than eight days of culture. Sequenced material: CD4+ T cells from PBMCs cultured with HCoV-229E spike peptides, taken before COVID-19 vaccination. These receptors came from a human donor who received a COVID-19 vaccine.

The chain is built from TRBV9 and TRBJ1-2, with TRBD1 matching 8 bases. The CDR3 is 13 amino acids. V trimming: 6 bases; J trimming: 2 bases; junction bases outside the gene matches: 3. The germline V gene has CDR1 SGDLS and CDR2 YYNGEE. The DNA for the CDR3 is TGTGCCAGCATAGGACAGGGAAACTATGGCTACACCTTC. Translation gives CASIGQGNYGYTF.

The chain is built from TRBV5-8 and TRBJ2-7; TRBD1 matches at 7 bases. Germline CDR1 and CDR2: SGHTS and YDEGEE. This CDR3 is 13 amino acids long. The V and J ends lost 4 bases and 2 bases, in that order; junction bases with no gene match: 3. The CDR3 DNA reads as TGTGCCAGCAGCCGTCAGGGGGCCTACGAGCAGTACTTC. It is translated as CASSRQGAYEQYF.

The chain has TRBV3-1 (or the pseudogene TRBV3-2) and TRBJ2-7; 7 bases are a match to TRBD1. Per the germline V gene, CDR1 is LGHDT and CDR2 is YNNKEL (reference sequence). The CDR3 contains 17 residues. Trimming cost V 4 bases and J 1 base; bases outside gene matches: 13. The CDR3 sequence: CASSPRVVKGASYEQYF. Written as DNA, the CDR3 is TGTGCCAGCAGCCCAAGGGTGGTGAAGGGGGCGTCCTACGAGCAGTACTTC.

This clone was seen ten or more times. This chain links TRBV30 with TRBJ1-2, with 7 bases aligning to TRBD1. Germline assignment: CDR1 GTSNPN and CDR2 SVGIG (reference sequence). The CDR3 loop spans 13 amino acids. Losses at the gene ends were 4 bases for V and 1 base for J; bases not matched to a gene: 3. The CDR3 sequence is CAWKGQNNYGYTF. The CDR3 nucleotides are TGTGCCTGGAAGGGACAGAATAACTATGGCTACACCTTC.

The gene calls are TRBV11-2 and TRBJ2-7; D is possibly TRBD1 or TRBD2 (5 bases each). V lost 5 bases and J lost 7, with 21 bases in between. CDR3 length equals 15 residues. Germline V gene lookup returns CDR1 SGHAT and CDR2 FQNNGV. The CDR3 coding sequence is TGTGCCAGCAGCCCGTCGGGGACCACACGGGTTGAGCAGTACTTC. Its translation is CASSPSGTTRVEQYF.

The genes are TRBV3-1 (or the pseudogene TRBV3-2) and TRBJ1-4; D perhaps matches TRBD1 (5 bases). V shed 7 bases and J shed 6 bases, with 9 bases lying between them. The germline V gene has CDR1 LGHDT and CDR2 YNNKEL (reference sequence). The CDR3 runs 12 residues. CDR3: CASKGGDEKLFF. The CDR3 DNA reads TGTGCCAGCAAGGGAGGGGATGAAAAACTGTTTTTT.

The rearrangement links TRBV4-3 to TRBJ2-3, with 13 bases lining up with TRBD2. Germline V gene sequence: CDR1 LGHNA, CDR2 YSLEER. The junction had 16 bases not matched to a gene; V was cut back by 3 bases and J by 10 bases. The CDR3 consists of 18 residues. The DNA of the CDR3 is TGCGCCAGCAGCCATATAGGGGGTACTAGCGGGGGGGTAGGGGCGCAGTATTTT. It translates to CASSHIGGTSGGVGAQYF.

This clone has only one observation. The J gene is TRBJ1-2, the V gene TRBV10-3, with TRBD1 matching over 8 bases. This CDR3 region has 12 residues. V dropped 4 bases and J dropped 8; count of bases not matched to a gene: 3. In germline, CDR1 is ENHRY, CDR2 SYGVKD. CDR3 nucleotides: TGTGCCATCAGTGTGGGACAGGACGGCTACACCTTC. Translating it yields CAISVGQDGYTF.

V and J are TRBV5-6 and TRBJ2-2; no definite D call. This CDR3 has 13 residues. V lost 3 bases to trimming and J lost 2 bases, with 5 bases between them. The germline V gene encodes CDR1 SGHDT and CDR2 YYEEEE. The CDR3 protein is CASSSLNTGELFF. The CDR3, as DNA: TGTGCCAGCAGCTCCTTAAACACCGGGGAGCTGTTTTTT.

The chain recombines TRBV21-1 with TRBJ2-7; the D call in the table, TRBD2, was not verified against the DNA. TRBV21-1 constitutes a pseudogene. CDR3 length equals 16 residues. CDR3 in amino acids: CASSPLPPAGGYEQYF. Here the CDR3 DNA reads TGTGCCAGCAGCCCCCTCCCGCCAGCGGGAGGCTACGAGCAGTACTTC.

CDR3 loop: CASSTWDRELVRETQYF. The CDR3 region has the DNA TGTGCCAGCAGCACCTGGGACAGAGAGTTGGTTAGAGAGACCCAGTACTTC. This chain connects TRBV7-2 to TRBJ2-5; 7 bases agree with TRBD1. The CDR3 runs to 17 residues. CDR1 and CDR2 (germline): SGHTA, FQGNSA. V was pared by 5 bases and J by 4 bases, with 16 bases of the junction left unmatched.

The chain has TRBV6-5 and TRBJ1-3; 9 positions match TRBD1. V lost 6 bases, J lost 4 bases, and 4 bases stayed unmatched. This CDR3 has 14 amino acids. The germline gives CDR1 MNHEY, CDR2 SVGAGI. The CDR3 DNA sequence: TGTGCCAGCAGACAGGGGGCACTCGGAAACACCATATATTTT. Translation gives CASRQGALGNTIYF.

The rearrangement uses TRBV7-6 and TRBJ2-1; 10 nucleotides align to TRBD2. Germline V gene sequence: CDR1 SGHVS, CDR2 FNYEAQ. V gave up 1 base and J gave up 9 bases; unmatched junction bases: 9. The length of the CDR3 is 16 residues. The CDR3 nucleotides are TGTGCCAGCAGCTTAGTAAGCAGCGGGAGGGGAGGTGAGCAGTTCTTC. Residues: CASSLVSSGRGGEQFF.

The chain uses TRBV7-8 and TRBJ1-2, with 7 bases lining up with TRBD1. The CDR3 is made up of 17 amino acids. J gave up 5 bases and V 3 bases, and 15 bases lay outside the gene matches. The germline CDR1 and CDR2 sequences are SGHVS and FQNEAQ. The CDR3, as DNA: TGTGCCAGCAGCTTGGCCCCCACCCCCACAGGGGAATATGGCTACACCTTC. Protein product: CASSLAPTPTGEYGYTF.

J is TRBJ1-1 and V is TRBV6-2 or TRBV6-3; D is uncertain. This CDR3 comprises 12 residues. V gave up 4 bases and J gave up 0 bases, with 3 bases separating them. From germline, CDR1 is MNHEY and CDR2 SVGEGT. CDR3 region: CASSLVNTEAFF. The CDR3 coding sequence is TGTGCCAGCAGTTTGGTGAACACTGAAGCTTTCTTT.

This chain connects TRBV15 to TRBJ2-2, with D possibly called TRBD1 or TRBD2 (5 bases each). This CDR3 has 15 amino acids. Trimming took off 5 bases at V and 1 base at J, with 11 bases between the two ends. Germline-derived CDR1 and CDR2 are LNHNV and YYDKDF (reference sequence). This CDR3 reads CATSEGRGNTGELFF. CDR3 nucleotides: TGTGCCACCAGCGAGGGGAGAGGGAACACCGGGGAGCTGTTTTTT. The entire variable domain, with the rest obtained from reference TRBV15 and TRBJ2-2, is as follows: DAMVIQNPRYQVTQFGKPVTLSCSQTLNHNVMYWYQQKSSQAPKLLFHYYDKDFNNEADTPDNFQSRRPNTSFCFLDIRSPGLGDTAMYLCATSEGRGNTGELFFGEGSRLTVL.

The chain links TRBV29-1 to TRBJ1-3; TRBD1 aligns across 9 bases. V lost 7 bases, J lost 6 bases, and 10 bases stayed unmatched. The CDR3 consists of 14 residues. Germline V gene data show CDR1 as SQVTM and CDR2 as ANQGSEA. CDR3 sequence: CSASPVQGANTIYF. CDR3 coding DNA: TGCAGCGCTTCCCCCGTACAGGGGGCAAACACCATATATTTT.

This clone occurred a few times. The CDR3 loop is CASSRDANYGYTF. In DNA, the CDR3 is TGTGCCAGCAGCCGGGACGCAAACTATGGCTACACCTTC. The chain joins TRBV12-3 or TRBV12-4 to TRBJ1-2; perhaps TRBD1 as D (5 bases). CDR3 length equals 13 residues. Trimming pared 6 bases from V and 2 bases from J, leaving 10 bases between.

The chain carries TRBV5-1 and TRBJ2-5; TRBD2 is a possible D gene (5 bases). The CDR3 runs to 14 residues. The ends were cut back, 3 bases at V and 1 base at J, with 10 bases in the middle. Germline-derived CDR1 and CDR2 are SGHRS and YFSETQ. The CDR3 here is CASSSSGGQETQYF. DNA for the CDR3: TGCGCCAGCAGCTCATCAGGAGGCCAAGAGACCCAGTACTTC.

This clone was recorded a few times. The chain links TRBV6-5 to TRBJ2-7; weak D call: TRBD1 (5 bases). The CDR3 is 12 amino acids. The V end lost 7 bases, the J end lost 1 base, and 8 bases lay between the germline ends. Germline values: CDR1 MNHEY, CDR2 SVGAGI. CDR3 bases: TGTGCCAGCACAGGGAATTCCTACGAGCAGTACTTC. Residues: CASTGNSYEQYF.